A selection of T cell receptor beta chains follows, all from one sample in a study of blood T cell repertoires in COVID-19. The table came from immunoSEQ multiplex PCR; TCRdb's copy has only in-frame clones and leaves some out. The sample has some 370,000 clones; roughly nine tenths are singletons. Sample: peripheral blood. These receptors came from a man aged 35 to 55 with acute or convalescent COVID-19. CDR3s include the opening cysteine and the closing phenylalanine or tryptophan. D genes are given only for firm matches. Clone size is stated in some rows and not others, as once, few, many or a class when expanded.

size: -; V: TRBV18; D: -; length: 11; J: TRBJ2-7; CDR3: CASSDSYEQYF; DNA: TGTGCCAGCTCCGACAGCTACGAGCAGTACTTC
size: -; V: TRBV3-1/TRBV3-2; D: TRBD1; length: 18; J: TRBJ2-7; CDR3: CASSRETTTDRVSGEQYF; DNA: TGTGCCAGCAGCCGAGAAACTACTACGGACAGGGTATCCGGCGAGCAGTACTTC
size: -; V: TRBV7-9; D: -; length: 17; J: TRBJ2-7; CDR3: CASSLPGPQGSSYEQYF; DNA: TGTGCCAGCAGCCTACCTGGTCCTCAGGGGAGCTCCTACGAGCAGTACTTC
size: -; V: TRBV27; D: TRBD2; length: 14; J: TRBJ2-7; CDR3: CASSWASGAYEQYF; DNA: TGTGCCAGCAGCTGGGCTAGCGGGGCCTACGAGCAGTACTTC
size: -; V: TRBV5-4; D: -; length: 12; J: TRBJ2-2; CDR3: CASSLASGELFF; DNA: TGTGCCAGCAGCTTGGCCTCCGGGGAGCTGTTTTTT
size: -; V: TRBV2; D: -; length: 17; J: TRBJ1-2; CDR3: CASSTTGNRGGDYGYTF; DNA: TGTGCCAGCAGCACTACAGGGAATCGCGGGGGGGACTATGGCTACACCTTC
size: -; V: TRBV28; D: TRBD1; length: 14; J: TRBJ1-2; CDR3: CASSPDRVEDGYTF; DNA: TGTGCCAGCAGTCCGGACAGGGTGGAGGATGGCTACACCTTC
size: -; V: TRBV18; D: TRBD1; length: 17; J: TRBJ1-4; CDR3: CASSPRTGGAGGEKLFF; DNA: TGTGCCAGCTCACCGCGTACAGGGGGCGCCGGTGGTGAAAAACTGTTTTTT
size: -; V: TRBV6-5; D: -; length: 14; J: TRBJ1-5; CDR3: CASIDQGYNQPQHF; DNA: TGTGCCAGCATCGACCAGGGATACAATCAGCCCCAGCATTTT
size: few; V: TRBV5-1; D: -; length: 15; J: TRBJ2-1; CDR3: CASSSGAGEVHEQFF; DNA: TGCGCCAGCAGCTCCGGGGCAGGGGAAGTCCATGAGCAGTTCTTC
size: -; V: TRBV19; D: TRBD2; length: 17; J: TRBJ2-1; CDR3: CASSIDLPAGAYNEQFF; DNA: TGTGCCAGTAGTATAGATCTCCCAGCGGGAGCCTACAATGAGCAGTTCTTC
size: -; V: TRBV28; D: TRBD1; length: 14; J: TRBJ2-2; CDR3: CASSKDRGTGELFF; DNA: TGTGCCAGCAGCAAGGACAGGGGAACCGGGGAGCTGTTTTTT
size: -; V: TRBV19; D: TRBD1; length: 15; J: TRBJ1-4; CDR3: CASSTSTGGSEKLFF; DNA: TGTGCCAGTAGTACTTCGACAGGGGGGAGCGAAAAACTGTTTTTT
size: -; V: TRBV27; D: -; length: 14; J: TRBJ1-2; CDR3: CASSLTGTPYGYTF; DNA: TGTGCCAGCAGTCTCACAGGGACCCCCTATGGCTACACCTTC
size: -; V: TRBV10-3; D: TRBD1; length: 15; J: TRBJ2-1; CDR3: CAISPPGQAGNEQFF; DNA: TGTGCCATCAGTCCGCCGGGACAGGCGGGTAATGAGCAGTTCTTC
size: -; V: TRBV28; D: TRBD2; length: 15; J: TRBJ2-7; CDR3: CASSSSGGALYEQYF; DNA: TGTGCCAGCAGTTCTAGCGGGGGAGCCCTATACGAGCAGTACTTC
size: -; V: TRBV19; D: TRBD1; length: 14; J: TRBJ1-1; CDR3: CASSVYRGYTEAFF; DNA: TGTGCCAGTAGTGTCTACAGGGGTTACACTGAAGCTTTCTTT
size: -; V: TRBV19; D: -; length: 14; J: TRBJ1-2; CDR3: CASSPFSTGYGYTF; DNA: TGTGCCAGTAGTCCCTTCTCCACCGGCTATGGCTACACCTTC
size: -; V: TRBV5-5; D: -; length: 15; J: TRBJ1-4; CDR3: CASSLMSGFNEKLFF; DNA: TGTGCCAGCAGCTTGATGTCGGGTTTTAATGAAAAACTGTTTTTT
size: -; V: TRBV19; D: -; length: 17; J: TRBJ1-4; CDR3: CASSPSRRGTGLEKLFF; DNA: TGTGCCAGTAGCCCAAGCCGGCGGGGGACGGGGCTTGAAAAACTGTTTTTT
size: -; V: TRBV7-8; D: -; length: 15; J: TRBJ2-1; CDR3: CASSTGTSSYNEQFF; DNA: TGTGCCAGCAGCACCGGGACAAGCTCCTACAATGAGCAGTTCTTC
size: -; V: TRBV7-6; D: -; length: 15; J: TRBJ2-3; CDR3: CASSSYSGAKDTQYF; DNA: TGTGCCAGCAGCTCCTATAGCGGCGCCAAGGATACGCAGTATTTT
size: -; V: TRBV5-1; D: TRBD1; length: 14; J: TRBJ1-2; CDR3: CASSFRDSYYGYTF; DNA: TGCGCCAGCAGCTTCCGGGACAGCTACTATGGCTACACCTTC
size: -; V: TRBV27; D: TRBD1; length: 18; J: TRBJ1-5; CDR3: CASSLLSGTGRLNQPQHF; DNA: TGTGCCAGCAGTTTATTGAGCGGGACAGGAAGATTGAATCAGCCCCAGCATTTT
size: -; V: TRBV7-6; D: TRBD1; length: 15; J: TRBJ1-4; CDR3: CASSPTGFSNEKLFF; DNA: TGTGCCAGCAGCCCGACAGGGTTCTCTAATGAAAAACTGTTTTTT
size: once; V: TRBV19; D: TRBD2; length: 16; J: TRBJ2-7; CDR3: CASSIDRVSGPWKQYF; DNA: TGTGCCAGTAGTATAGATCGGGTTAGCGGGCCCTGGAAGCAGTACTTC
size: -; V: TRBV7-2; D: -; length: 14; J: TRBJ2-2; CDR3: CASSFSGNTGELFF; DNA: TGTGCCAGCAGCTTTAGCGGGAACACCGGGGAGCTGTTTTTT
size: -; V: TRBV28; D: -; length: 17; J: TRBJ1-1; CDR3: CASSLLIIRDTNTEAFF; DNA: TGTGCCAGCAGTTTACTGATAATCCGGGACACAAACACTGAAGCTTTCTTT
size: -; V: TRBV23-1; D: TRBD1; length: 14; J: TRBJ1-5; CDR3: CAKTGTGEGQPQHF; DNA: TGCGCCAAAACCGGGACAGGGGAGGGTCAGCCCCAGCATTTT
size: few; V: TRBV12-3/TRBV12-4; D: TRBD2; length: 12; J: TRBJ2-1; CDR3: CASAPPGEGRFF; DNA: TGTGCCAGCGCCCCACCCGGGGAGGGCCGATTCTTC
size: -; V: TRBV5-8; D: TRBD1; length: 18; J: TRBJ2-1; CDR3: CASSQFVMDRGPYNEQFF; DNA: TGTGCCAGCAGCCAGTTCGTTATGGACAGGGGACCCTACAATGAGCAGTTCTTC
size: once; V: TRBV5-4; D: -; length: 16; J: TRBJ2-2; CDR3: CASSLGAGRVTGELFF; DNA: TGTGCCAGCAGCTTGGGCGCAGGCAGGGTCACCGGGGAGCTGTTTTTT
size: -; V: TRBV7-9; D: -; length: 12; J: TRBJ1-2; CDR3: CASSIGAAGYTF; DNA: TGTGCCAGCAGTATAGGGGCGGCTGGCTACACCTTC
size: -; V: TRBV27; D: TRBD1; length: 15; J: TRBJ2-7; CDR3: CASSPQDRYSYEQYF; DNA: TGTGCCAGCAGTCCCCAGGACAGGTACTCCTACGAGCAGTACTTC
size: few; V: TRBV6-5; D: TRBD2; length: 15; J: TRBJ2-1; CDR3: CASSYSAGVYNEQFF; DNA: TGTGCCAGCAGTTACTCGGCGGGGGTTTACAATGAGCAGTTCTTC
size: -; V: TRBV4-3; D: -; length: 16; J: TRBJ1-1; CDR3: CASSQEIGRGNTEAFF; DNA: TGCGCCAGCAGCCAAGAAATTGGCAGGGGGAACACTGAAGCTTTCTTT
size: -; V: TRBV27; D: TRBD1; length: 15; J: TRBJ2-1; CDR3: CASSQDREVYNEQFF; DNA: TGTGCCAGCAGCCAAGACAGGGAAGTTTACAATGAGCAGTTCTTC